Listed below are T cell receptor beta chains from one sample, sequenced in a study of T cells in Graves' hyperthyroidism and ophthalmopathy. TCRdb used MiXCR to reprocess the multiplex PCR reads, holding one entry per CDR3 protein. The sample records about 510,000 distinct CDR3 sequences, 46% being singletons. Sequences were obtained from peripheral blood or thyroid tissue (not recorded which). The receptors derive from an adult woman with Graves' disease, either hyperthyroidism or ophthalmopathy (not recorded which). Each CDR3 is given without its conserved first and last residue.

v_gene: TRBV7-9; j_gene: TRBJ1-4; CDR3aa: ASSTGRAQRGFNEKLF
v_gene: TRBV10-3; j_gene: TRBJ2-6; CDR3aa: AIRNPGANVLT
v_gene: TRBV2; j_gene: TRBJ1-2; CDR3aa: ASCPGTVNYGYT
v_gene: TRBV7-2; j_gene: TRBJ2-7; CDR3aa: ASSLAGEVYEQY
v_gene: TRBV12-3/TRBV12-4; j_gene: TRBJ1-2; CDR3aa: ASSLRWGGYT
v_gene: TRBV7-2; j_gene: TRBJ1-4; CDR3aa: ASSGPGQG
v_gene: TRBV2; j_gene: TRBJ2-7; CDR3aa: ASSVGEGTVYEQY
v_gene: TRBV9; j_gene: TRBJ1-3; CDR3aa: ASSPGQAADGNTIY
v_gene: TRBV25-1; j_gene: TRBJ1-5; CDR3aa: ASSERQGDRPQH
v_gene: TRBV19; j_gene: TRBJ1-5; CDR3aa: ASSMWAGEPQH